The clone carrying this T cell receptor (beta chain) was observed a handful of times. The antigen is undetermined. Trimming took off 7 bases at V and 9 bases at J, with 13 bases between the two ends. This CDR3 spans 12 amino acids. The data were obtained in a study of CD8 T cells in ankylosing spondylitis. Study conclusions and caveats: Roughly 8 highly homologous variants formed a TCR beta motif that appeared characteristic of ankylosing spondylitis blood.

MiXCR, applied by TCRdb to the 5' RACE reads, yields one record per CDR3 protein. The sample includes 700,000 or so distinct CDR3 sequences, about 20% of them seen just once. The receptor was isolated from a male donor with ankylosing spondylitis. The chain is built from TRBV12-3 or TRBV12-4 and TRBJ2-1; no definite D call. Sequencing was carried out using blood, either unsorted or a sorted T cell fraction (not recorded which). The CDR3 coding sequence is TGTGCCAGCACCACCCGACTCTTTGAGCAGTTCTTC. Residues: CASTTRLFEQFF.